A selection of T cell receptor beta chains follows, all from one sample in a study of blood T cell repertoires in COVID-19. Sequencing used immunoSEQ multiplex PCR; TCRdb keeps in-frame clones, though not all of them. The sample holds about 200,000 clones, around four fifths seen once. Material: peripheral blood. The receptor source for this set is a woman aged 80 or over with COVID-19, enrolled during active disease. The CDR3 runs from the conserved cysteine through the conserved F or W. D genes are given only for firm matches. Expanded clones get a size class; other rows say once, few or many, or leave the size out.

j_gene,v_gene,d_gene,abundance,CDR3aa,CDR3nt
TRBJ1-1,TRBV6-1,.,.,CASSEGRAEAFF,TGTGCCAGCAGCGAAGGGCGGGCTGAAGCTTTCTTT
TRBJ2-7,TRBV28,TRBD1,once,CASSPQGQGGIYEQYF,TGTGCCAGCAGCCCTCAGGGACAGGGGGGGATCTACGAGCAGTACTTC
TRBJ1-5,TRBV2,.,.,CASSDARSRQPQHF,TGTGCCAGCAGCGACGCCCGGAGTCGTCAGCCCCAGCATTTT
TRBJ2-7,TRBV5-4,TRBD1,.,CASSFGTADSYEQYF,TGTGCCAGCAGCTTCGGGACAGCCGACTCCTACGAGCAGTACTTC
TRBJ1-2,TRBV9,.,.,CASSSILGPYGYTF,TGTGCCAGCAGCTCCATTTTGGGGCCCTATGGCTACACCTTC
TRBJ2-6,TRBV18,.,few,CASSPTGSGANVLTF,TGTGCCAGCTCCCCGACAGGCTCCGGGGCCAACGTCCTGACTTTC
TRBJ2-6,TRBV30,TRBD1,.,CAFRQGVIPSGANVLTF,TGTGCCTTCCGCCAGGGGGTGATCCCCTCTGGGGCCAACGTCCTGACTTTC
TRBJ2-5,TRBV7-2,TRBD2,.,CASSLGALAGQETQYF,TGTGCCAGCAGCTTAGGGGCACTAGCGGGGCAAGAGACCCAGTACTTC
TRBJ1-4,TRBV6-2/TRBV6-3,.,.,CASSSLRENEKLFF,TGTGCCAGCAGTTCCCTCCGGGAGAATGAAAAACTGTTTTTT
TRBJ2-7,TRBV11-1,TRBD1,.,CASSLTGLSYEQYF,TGTGCCAGCAGCCTGACAGGGCTCTCCTACGAGCAGTACTTC
TRBJ2-7,TRBV5-1,TRBD2,.,CASSLDSGGLSYEQYF,TGCGCCAGCAGCTTAGATAGCGGGGGCCTCTCCTACGAGCAGTACTTC
TRBJ1-5,TRBV12-3/TRBV12-4,.,.,CASSIQKNQPQHF,TGTGCCAGCAGTATACAGAAGAATCAGCCCCAGCATTTT
TRBJ2-2,TRBV2,.,.,CASSVLHTGELFF,TGTGCCAGCAGTGTACTGCACACCGGGGAGCTGTTTTTT
TRBJ1-6,TRBV2,.,.,CASSGGPASPLHF,TGTGCCAGCAGCGGGGGGCCCGCGTCACCCCTCCACTTT
TRBJ1-5,TRBV30,TRBD1,.,CAWSVGGTGFQPQHF,TGTGCCTGGAGTGTAGGAGGGACAGGGTTTCAGCCCCAGCATTTT
TRBJ1-1,TRBV28,TRBD1,.,CASSLFDQGGTFF,TGTGCCAGCAGTTTATTTGACCAGGGGGGTACTTTCTTT
TRBJ2-7,TRBV18,TRBD2,.,CASSQGLGGEQYF,TGTGCCAGCTCCCAAGGACTAGGCGGCGAGCAGTACTTC
TRBJ2-7,TRBV6-5,.,.,CASPSGVGYEQYF,TGTGCCAGCCCCTCGGGGGTGGGCTACGAGCAGTACTTC
TRBJ2-7,TRBV6-2/TRBV6-3,TRBD2,.,CASSSRGGSYEQYF,TGTGCCAGCAGCTCACGGGGGGGATCCTACGAGCAGTACTTC
TRBJ1-2,TRBV15,TRBD1,.,CATSRDHRGNYGYTF,TGTGCCACCAGCAGAGACCACAGGGGGAACTATGGCTACACCTTC
TRBJ1-2,TRBV14,.,.,CASSQDPRAGGYTF,TGTGCCAGCAGCCAAGATCCGAGGGCAGGTGGCTACACCTTC
TRBJ2-5,TRBV5-4,.,once,CASSDAGRQYF,TGTGCCAGCAGCGACGCAGGGCGCCAGTACTTC
TRBJ1-1,TRBV20-1,.,.,CSAKLGSGAFF,TGCAGTGCTAAACTGGGCAGTGGGGCTTTCTTT
TRBJ1-1,TRBV5-1,.,few,CASSLGQTNTEAFF,TGCGCCAGCAGCTTGGGGCAAACGAACACTGAAGCTTTCTTT
TRBJ2-7,TRBV21-1,.,.,CASSKDRGLYEQYF,TGTGCCAGCAGCAAAGACAGGGGGCTCTACGAGCAGTACTTC
TRBJ1-2,TRBV9,.,.,CASSVGMGGYTF,TGTGCCAGCAGCGTAGGAATGGGCGGCTACACCTTC
TRBJ2-7,TRBV5-6,.,.,CASSLRLLYEQYF,TGTGCCAGCAGCCTTAGACTGCTCTACGAGCAGTACTTC
TRBJ1-6,TRBV29-1,.,.,CSVEEPEGSPLHF,TGCAGCGTTGAAGAGCCGGAGGGTTCACCCCTCCACTTT
TRBJ1-1,TRBV15,.,.,CATSREPGWEAFF,TGTGCCACCAGCAGAGAACCAGGCTGGGAAGCTTTCTTT
TRBJ2-1,TRBV12-3/TRBV12-4,TRBD2,few,CASRSLAGGEQFF,TGTGCCAGCAGATCCCTAGCGGGTGGAGAGCAGTTCTTC
TRBJ1-5,TRBV6-1,.,.,CASSEGLIQGQPQHF,TGTGCCAGCAGTGAGGGACTAATCCAGGGGCAGCCCCAGCATTTT
TRBJ1-1,TRBV3-1/TRBV3-2,TRBD1,.,CASSAGQGNTEAFF,TGTGCCAGCAGCGCGGGACAGGGAAACACTGAAGCTTTCTTT
TRBJ1-2,TRBV20-1,.,.,CSAGDWVGYTF,TGCAGTGCGGGAGATTGGGTTGGCTACACCTTC
TRBJ1-3,TRBV19,.,.,CASTLRAQANTIYF,TGTGCCAGTACCCTTCGAGCGCAAGCAAACACCATATATTTT
TRBJ2-1,TRBV5-4,TRBD2,.,CASSISGASYNEQFF,TGTGCCAGCAGCATCAGCGGGGCCTCCTACAATGAGCAGTTCTTC
TRBJ2-2,TRBV5-4,TRBD1,.,CASSPPDRGAGELFF,TGTGCCAGCAGCCCTCCCGACAGGGGGGCCGGGGAGCTGTTTTTT
TRBJ1-1,TRBV12-3/TRBV12-4,.,.,CASGGLSNTEAFF,TGTGCCAGCGGGGGACTTTCGAACACTGAAGCTTTCTTT
TRBJ1-5,TRBV2,.,.,CASSVGHPSNQPQHF,TGTGCCAGCAGCGTTGGACACCCGAGCAATCAGCCCCAGCATTTT
TRBJ1-5,TRBV21-1,.,.,CASSKGGQQRGNQPQHF,TGTGCCAGCAGCAAAGGAGGACAGCAAAGGGGCAATCAGCCCCAGCATTTT
TRBJ1-6,TRBV27,.,many,CASSRDRDNSPLHF,TGTGCCAGCAGTCGTGACAGAGATAATTCACCCCTCCACTTT
TRBJ1-5,TRBV7-2,.,.,CASGQSNQPQHF,TGTGCCAGCGGACAGTCAAATCAGCCCCAGCATTTT
TRBJ2-2,TRBV20-1,TRBD2,.,CSASPGLAGGLTGELFF,TGCAGTGCTAGTCCGGGACTAGCGGGAGGGCTCACCGGGGAGCTGTTTTTT
TRBJ1-2,TRBV3-1/TRBV3-2,TRBD1,.,CASSPKRTGSNYGYTF,TGTGCCAGCAGCCCAAAACGGACAGGGTCGAACTATGGCTACACCTTC
TRBJ1-2,TRBV11-1,.,few,CASSAGRGYGYTF,TGTGCCAGCAGCGCGGGGCGCGGGTATGGCTACACCTTC
TRBJ2-7,TRBV4-3,.,.,CASSQGANLKTYEQYF,TGCGCCAGCAGCCAAGGGGCGAACCTAAAGACCTACGAGCAGTACTTC
TRBJ1-2,TRBV3-1/TRBV3-2,TRBD1,.,CASSFLGQGARGYTF,TGTGCCAGCAGCTTCCTTGGACAGGGGGCTCGGGGCTACACCTTC
TRBJ2-2,TRBV5-4,TRBD1,.,CASNRDRGDGELFF,TGTGCCAGCAACAGGGACAGGGGAGACGGGGAGCTGTTTTTT